One and the same sample provided the 9 T cell receptor beta chains below, sequenced in a study of cytomegalovirus exposure and HLA in healthy donors. The primer mix had 60 Vbeta and 13 Jbeta primers. The assay was immunoSEQ multiplex PCR, and TCRdb's table has in-frame clones only and misses some. The sample holds 200,000 or so clones, around four fifths seen once. The specimen sequenced was PBMCs. These receptors were taken from a man aged 50 or older in good health and CMV-seronegative.

The V and J genes are TRBV6-6 and TRBJ2-1; D perhaps matches TRBD1 (5 bases). The germline V gene has CDR1 MNHNY and CDR2 SVGAGI (reference sequence). The V gene lost 4 bases and the J gene lost 2 bases, with 12 bases spanning the gap. The CDR3 length is 15 residues. The CDR3 loop reads CASSFSQGPYNEQFF. The CDR3 coding sequence is TGTGCCAGCAGTTTCTCCCAGGGTCCCTACAATGAGCAGTTCTTC.

The V and J genes are TRBV6-6 and TRBJ1-4, with 9 bases fitting TRBD1. The ends lost 7 bases at V and 0 bases at J; junction bases unmatched: 6. Germline lookup yields CDR1 MNHNY and CDR2 SVGAGI (reference sequence). The CDR3 has 16 residues. The DNA for the CDR3 is TGTGCCAGCATCGGACAGGGGTCCCCAACTAATGAAAAACTGTTTTTT. This gives the protein CASIGQGSPTNEKLFF.

The rearrangement uses TRBV2 and TRBJ2-7; a possible D gene is TRBD1 (6 bases). The CDR3 is made up of 14 amino acids. Germline values: CDR1 SNHLY, CDR2 FYNNEI. With 4 bases removed from V and 0 bases from J, the gap between germline ends came to 10 bases. The CDR3 bases are TGTGCCAGCAGTGTGCAGGGGTACTCCTACGAGCAGTACTTC. Protein: CASSVQGYSYEQYF.

The CDR3 reads CASSPSRDRYEQYF. The CDR3 coding sequence is TGTGCCAGCAGCCCGTCCCGGGACAGATACGAGCAGTACTTC. This chain uses TRBV7-2 with TRBJ2-7, with 7 bases that match TRBD1. CDR1 SGHTA and CDR2 FQGNSA come from the germline V gene. Trimming cost V 5 bases and J 4 bases; bases outside gene matches: 8. The CDR3 is 14 residues long.

The rearrangement joins TRBV7-7 to TRBJ2-5, with TRBD2 matching 11 bases. The trim removed 1 base at V and 5 bases at J, leaving 3 bases unmatched. Germline lookup yields CDR1 SSHAT and CDR2 FNYEAQ (reference sequence). This CDR3 is built from 15 residues. CDR3 region: CASSLVAGGRETQYF. The CDR3 nucleotides read TGTGCCAGCAGCTTAGTAGCGGGAGGGCGGGAGACCCAGTACTTC. The full variable domain, rest sourced from reference TRBV7-7 and TRBJ2-5, is GAGVSQSPRYKVTKRGQDVTLRCDPISSHATLYWYQQALGQGPEFLTYFNYEAQPDKSGLPSDRFSAERPEGSISTLTIQRTEQRDSAMYRCASSLVAGGRETQYFGPGTRLLVL.

This clone was seen a few times. The V and J genes are TRBV18 and TRBJ1-6, with D unresolved. Germline V gives CDR1 KGHSH, CDR2 LQKENI. V was clipped by 2 bases and J by 7 bases, with 12 bases between them. This CDR3 has 15 residues. CDR3 nucleotide sequence: TGTGCCAGCTCACCATTTGAGCGGCGAAATTCACCCCTCCACTTT. It encodes CASSPFERRNSPLHF.

The chain is built from TRBV7-8 and TRBJ1-2; D remains unclear. The CDR3 loop spans 12 amino acids. Germline loops: CDR1 SGHVS, CDR2 FQNEAQ. The V end lost 2 bases, the J end lost 8 bases, and 9 bases lay between the germline ends. The CDR3 spells CASSLFPLGYTF. The DNA of the CDR3 is TGTGCCAGCAGCTTATTTCCCCTAGGCTACACCTTC. Using reference TRBV7-8 and TRBJ1-2 for the parts outside the CDR3, the full variable domain is GAGVSQSPRYKVAKRGQDVALRCDPISGHVSLFWYQQALGQGPEFLTYFQNEAQLDKSGLPSDRFFAERPEGSVSTLKIQRTQQEDSAVYLCASSLFPLGYTFGSGTRLTVV.

This clone was detected a few times. The chain employs TRBV2 and TRBJ1-2, with 8 bases aligning to TRBD1. J lost 8 bases, V lost 9 bases, and 8 bases had no gene match. Germline V gene sequence: CDR1 SNHLY, CDR2 FYNNEI. The CDR3 runs 12 residues. CDR3 in DNA: TGTGCCAGTGAGACAGGGGCGGGCGGCTACACCTTC. This codes for CASETGAGGYTF.

This chain links TRBV28 with TRBJ2-1, with D possibly being TRBD2 (6 bases). CDR1 is MDHEN and CDR2 is SYDVKM in the germline V gene. Between the trimmed V and J ends, which lost 1 base and 10 bases, there was a span of 8 bases. CDR3 length equals 12 residues. The CDR3 DNA is TGTGCCAGCAGTTTATTTGGGAGGGAGCAGTTCTTC. Its translation is CASSLFGREQFF.